One and the same sample provided the 17 T cell receptor beta chains below, sequenced in a study of neurological immune-mediated disorders. MiXCR, applied by TCRdb to the 5' RACE reads, yields one record per CDR3 protein. Of around 31,000 distinct CDR3 sequences listed, around 4% are singletons. What was sequenced was CD4+ T cells from blood. Receptors were obtained from a middle-aged woman in good health.

This clonotype was observed many times. The rearrangement uses TRBV19 and TRBJ2-6; 8 bases are a match to TRBD1. V lost 10 bases to trimming and J lost 0 bases; unmatched junction nucleotides: 8. Per germline, CDR1 LNHDA and CDR2 SQIVND (reference sequence). This CDR3 has 16 amino acids. This chain's CDR3 is CATRQGPRSGANVLTF. The CDR3 DNA reads TGTGCCACCCGACAGGGGCCCCGCTCTGGGGCCAACGTCCTGACTTTC.

In this sample, this clonotype turned up many times. CDR3 sequence: CASSYVQGASYEQYF. The CDR3, as DNA: TGTGCCAGCAGTTACGTCCAGGGGGCCTCCTACGAGCAGTACTTC. The V and J genes are TRBV6-5 and TRBJ2-7, with 8 bases that match TRBD1. CDR3 size: 15 residues. J was trimmed by 0 bases and V by 2 bases; bases with no gene match: 3. Germline assignment: CDR1 MNHEY and CDR2 SVGAGI.

This clonotype was observed many times. The chain is built from TRBV5-6 and TRBJ1-5, with D maybe TRBD1 (5 bases). The V and J ends lost 1 base and 7 bases respectively, with 15 bases between them. The CDR3 spans 15 residues. Per the germline V gene, CDR1 is SGHDT and CDR2 is YYEEEE. The CDR3 DNA sequence: TGTGCCAGCAGCTTGCCCGGGCAGGGCGGGCAGCCCCAGCATTTT. This gives the protein CASSLPGQGGQPQHF.

This clonotype was counted many times. The chain has TRBV5-1 and TRBJ2-5; 9 bases line up with TRBD2. Germline trimming cut 4 bases from V and 3 bases from J; bases unmatched to any gene: 4. Germline V gene sequence: CDR1 SGHRS, CDR2 YFSETQ. There are 14 residues in the CDR3. The CDR3 nucleotides are TGCGCCAGCAGCCCTAGCGGGATAAAAGAGACCCAGTACTTC. It is translated as CASSPSGIKETQYF.

This clonotype was observed many times. This rearrangement joins TRBV20-1 to TRBJ2-2; D remains unclear. Germline V gene sequence: CDR1 DFQATT, CDR2 SNEGSKA (reference sequence). V dropped 2 bases and J dropped 0 bases, with 10 bases sitting between them. The CDR3 consists of 15 residues. The CDR3: CSARLSRANTGELFF. In DNA form, the CDR3 reads TGCAGTGCTAGACTATCAAGAGCGAACACCGGGGAGCTGTTTTTT.

In its sample, this clonotype was seen many times. J is TRBJ1-6 and V is TRBV19; 9 positions agree with TRBD1. The CDR3 has 14 amino acids. J was trimmed by 10 bases and V by 10 bases; bases with no gene match: 11. The germline CDR1 and CDR2 sequences are LNHDA and SQIVND (reference sequence). The CDR3 here is CATSVQGALSPLHF. The CDR3 DNA reads as TGTGCCACCTCAGTACAGGGGGCTCTCTCACCCCTCCACTTT. The whole variable domain, filled in from reference TRBV19 and TRBJ1-6, reads DGGITQSPKYLFRKEGQNVTLSCEQNLNHDAMYWYRQDPGQGLRLIYYSQIVNDFQKGDIAEGYSVSREKKESFPLTVTSAQKNPTAFYLCATSVQGALSPLHFGNGTRLTVT.

The sample holds a few counts of this clonotype. This chain connects TRBV30 to TRBJ2-3; TRBD2 matches 11 bases. There are 13 residues in the CDR3. V was clipped by 8 bases and J by 6 bases; unmatched bases: 7. From germline, CDR1 is GTSNPN and CDR2 SVGIG (reference sequence). CDR3 protein: CAHLAGGPDTQYF. In DNA, the CDR3 is TGTGCCCATTTAGCGGGAGGGCCCGATACGCAGTATTTT.

This clonotype was seen many times. This sequence joins TRBV20-1 and TRBJ1-5; 12 positions agree with TRBD1. This CDR3 contains 15 residues. Germline assignment: CDR1 DFQATT and CDR2 SNEGSKA (reference sequence). With V trimmed by 3 bases and J by 4 bases, 4 bases remained unmatched. CDR3 sequence reads: CSARGQGAVNQPQHF. CDR3 in DNA: TGCAGTGCTAGGGGACAGGGGGCGGTAAATCAGCCCCAGCATTTT.

The table lists this clonotype with many counts. CDR3 protein: CASRSPRTRDNEQFF. The CDR3 DNA is TGCGCCAGCAGATCTCCAAGGACTAGGGACAATGAGCAGTTCTTC. This chain connects TRBV5-1 to TRBJ2-1; 7 nucleotides agree with TRBD2. The germline V gene has CDR1 SGHRS and CDR2 YFSETQ. The CDR3 contains 15 residues. Trimming removed 5 bases from V and 5 bases from J; junction bases left unmatched: 10.

There are many counts of this clonotype. V is TRBV3-1 and J is TRBJ2-7, with D possibly TRBD2 on 7 matching bases. Germline assignment: CDR1 LGHDT and CDR2 YNNKEL (reference sequence). With 1 base removed from V and 6 bases from J, the gap between germline ends came to 13 bases. This CDR3 comprises 14 residues. Here the CDR3 reads CASSQVGGQLEQYF. DNA of the CDR3: TGTGCCAGCAGCCAAGTGGGGGGGCAGCTCGAGCAGTACTTC.

Many counts were recorded for this clonotype. The gene calls are TRBV20-1 and TRBJ2-1; tentatively, D is TRBD2 (6 bases). The V end was cut by 0 bases, the J end by 10 bases, with 19 bases between. CDR1 is DFQATT, CDR2 SNEGSKA, per germline (reference sequence). The CDR3 is made up of 15 amino acids. The CDR3 loop reads CSARDLTAGREEQFF. CDR3 coding DNA: TGCAGTGCTAGAGATCTTACGGCGGGACGGGAGGAGCAGTTCTTC.

This clonotype has a count of ten or more. V gene TRBV6-1 combines with J gene TRBJ2-5; 9 positions match TRBD1. The germline CDR1 and CDR2 sequences are MNHNS and SASEGT. This CDR3 contains 16 residues. With V trimmed by 8 bases and J by 4 bases, 14 bases remained unmatched. The CDR3 is CASGRTGAKWGETQYF. The CDR3 nucleotides are TGTGCCAGCGGGCGGACAGGGGCCAAATGGGGAGAGACCCAGTACTTC.

The sample holds many counts of this clonotype. The V call is TRBV20-1, the J call TRBJ2-5, with D possibly matching TRBD1 (5 bases). The CDR3 length is 15 residues. V lost 4 bases to trimming and J lost 1 base, with 16 bases between them. CDR1 and CDR2 from the germline V gene are DFQATT and SNEGSKA (reference sequence). The CDR3 region is CSAIKSGAVQETQYF. CDR3 DNA sequence: TGCAGTGCTATAAAGAGTGGGGCTGTCCAAGAGACCCAGTACTTC.

This clonotype was detected many times. The chain joins TRBV7-2 to TRBJ1-1; D gene ambiguous. This CDR3 comprises 16 residues. Germline CDR1 reads SGHTA; CDR2 reads FQGNSA. Deletions cut 1 base from V and 1 base from J, with 13 bases between. CDR3 amino acids: CASSLDLGRGNTEAFF. The DNA for the CDR3 is TGTGCCAGCAGCTTAGACCTGGGGAGAGGGAACACTGAAGCTTTCTTT.

This clonotype was seen repeatedly, ten times or more. This chain uses TRBV5-1 with TRBJ1-4; 9 bases agree with TRBD1. Germline CDR1 and CDR2: SGHRS and YFSETQ. CDR3 length: 16 amino acids. Trimming removed 4 bases from V and 6 bases from J; junction bases left unmatched: 10. CDR3 DNA sequence: TGCGCCAGCAGCCTATCTGAACAGGGGGCTGATGAAAAACTGTTTTTT. It yields the protein CASSLSEQGADEKLFF.

This clonotype was seen repeatedly, ten times or more. V gene TRBV2 combines with J gene TRBJ2-1; TRBD1 might be the D (6 bases). Trimming removed 9 bases from V and 8 bases from J, with 17 bases in between. The CDR3 sequence is 13 residues long. Germline-derived CDR1 and CDR2 are SNHLY and FYNNEI. CDR3 amino acids: CARERPDSYEQFF. In DNA, the CDR3 is TGTGCCAGGGAGCGTCCGGACAGCTATGAGCAGTTCTTC. The variable domain in full, with the rest retrieved from reference TRBV2 and TRBJ2-1, is EPEVTQTPSHQVTQMGQEVILRCVPISNHLYFYWYRQILGQKVEFLVSFYNNEISEKSEIFDDQFSVERPDGSNFTLKIRSTKLEDSAMYFCARERPDSYEQFFGPGTRLTVL.

This clonotype was seen repeatedly, ten times or more. The rearrangement links TRBV5-1 to TRBJ2-1; 15 bases are shared with TRBD2. This CDR3 is 16 amino acids long. Per germline, CDR1 SGHRS and CDR2 YFSETQ. The junction had 6 bases not matched to a gene; V was cut back by 5 bases and J by 6 bases. The CDR3 here is CASRGVGLAGGNEQFF. The CDR3 coding sequence is TGCGCCAGCAGAGGCGTGGGACTAGCGGGAGGCAATGAGCAGTTCTTC.